This is a list of T cell receptor beta chains from one sample in a study of T-cell memory formation after mild COVID-19. One entry per CDR3 protein results from TCRdb running MiXCR on the 5' RACE reads. The data contain 75,000 to 95,000 distinct CDR3 sequences, about 12% of them seen just once; the ten biggest clones take up about 27%. Sample: PBMCs or a T cell subset sorted from them (not recorded which). These receptor sequences come from an adult woman who had mild COVID-19 (a few samples of this study predate the infection). Cell type and time point are not known. Each CDR3 is given with its conserved first and last residue. The order of the fields is clone size, V gene, J gene, D gene, CDR3 protein, CDR3 DNA. A D gene is named only where the DNA matches it firmly. The size field is filled for only some rows; it gives once, few, many or a size class.

few	TRBV15	TRBJ1-6	-	CATSRGTGINSPLHF	TGTGCCACCAGCAGAGGTACAGGGATTAATTCACCCCTCCACTTT
few	TRBV9	TRBJ2-2	-	CASSVGTGELFF	TGTGCCAGCAGCGTGGGCACCGGGGAGCTGTTTTTT
many	TRBV4-1	TRBJ2-1	-	CASSQDSLRGYNEQFF	TGCGCCAGCAGCCAAGATTCCTTGAGGGGCTACAATGAGCAGTTCTTC
few	TRBV4-3	TRBJ2-1	-	CASSQDLLARTGNEQFF	TGCGCCAGCAGCCAAGATCTTCTAGCACGCACAGGGAATGAGCAGTTCTTC
few	TRBV7-9	TRBJ2-6	-	CASSLVSSGRLGSGANVLTF	TGTGCCAGCAGCTTAGTAAGCTCAGGCAGGTTAGGCTCTGGGGCCAACGTCCTGACTTTC
many	TRBV7-3	TRBJ2-7	-	CASSLTRSSDEQYF	TGTGCCAGCAGCTTAACGAGGTCTAGCGACGAGCAGTACTTC
-	TRBV7-6	TRBJ2-1	TRBD2	CASSSSGVISNNEQFF	TGTGCCAGCAGCTCCAGCGGGGTGATCTCCAACAATGAGCAGTTCTTC
many	TRBV29-1	TRBJ2-1	TRBD2	CSAGLAGYEQFF	TGCAGCGCGGGACTAGCGGGGTATGAGCAGTTCTTC
many	TRBV7-9	TRBJ2-1	-	CASSLAPWVEQFF	TGTGCCAGCAGCCTCGCTCCTTGGGTTGAGCAGTTCTTC
-	TRBV5-1	TRBJ2-1	TRBD1	CASSSGTGGSNEQFF	TGCGCCAGCAGCTCCGGGACAGGGGGGTCCAATGAGCAGTTCTTC
few	TRBV2	TRBJ1-1	TRBD1	CASSFHNRGSGTEAFF	TGTGCCAGCAGCTTCCATAACAGGGGATCGGGTACTGAAGCTTTCTTT
many	TRBV6-1	TRBJ1-6	-	CASTSGQGYSPLHF	TGTGCCAGCACTAGCGGGCAGGGGTATTCACCCCTCCACTTT
-	TRBV9	TRBJ2-3	-	CASSVGGLGDTQYF	TGTGCCAGCAGCGTAGGTGGCCTCGGGGATACGCAGTATTTT
few	TRBV28	TRBJ2-3	TRBD2	CASRIAGGTSTDTQYF	TGTGCCAGCCGAATAGCGGGAGGTACTAGCACAGATACGCAGTATTTT
few	TRBV7-3	TRBJ2-1	TRBD1	CASSRDRGYNEQFF	TGTGCCAGCAGCCGCGACAGGGGGTACAATGAGCAGTTCTTC
few	TRBV4-1	TRBJ1-2	TRBD1	CASSPQTGTGMDGYTF	TGCGCCAGCAGCCCTCAAACCGGGACAGGGATGGATGGCTACACCTTC
-	TRBV7-8	TRBJ2-7	-	CASSSPLDSSFNEQYF	TGTGCCAGCAGCTCCCCCCTGGACAGCAGTTTCAACGAGCAGTACTTC
few	TRBV12-3/TRBV12-4	TRBJ1-5	-	CASSLSSNQPQHF	TGTGCCAGCAGTTTGTCAAGCAATCAGCCCCAGCATTTT
-	TRBV20-1	TRBJ2-1	TRBD2	CSARTSGGPEQFF	TGCAGTGCGAGGACTAGCGGGGGGCCCGAGCAGTTCTTC
-	TRBV7-9	TRBJ2-3	TRBD2	CASRGGTDTQYF	TGTGCCAGCCGGGGGGGCACAGATACGCAGTATTTT
many	TRBV12-3/TRBV12-4	TRBJ2-2	-	CASSTQLGGPGTGELFF	TGTGCCAGCAGTACTCAGCTGGGGGGCCCGGGCACCGGGGAGCTGTTTTTT
-	TRBV7-8	TRBJ2-7	-	CASSPSGQGVYEQYF	TGTGCCAGCAGCCCTAGCGGCCAGGGGGTCTACGAGCAGTACTTC
-	TRBV12-3/TRBV12-4	TRBJ2-3	-	CASSPIARTTDTQYF	TGTGCCAGCAGCCCGATAGCCAGGACCACAGATACGCAGTATTTT
-	TRBV2	TRBJ2-7	-	CASSEIYEQYF	TGTGCCAGCAGTGAGATCTACGAGCAGTACTTC
few	TRBV3-1	TRBJ2-2	-	CASSQNFPGRRYSGELFF	TGTGCCAGCAGCCAAAACTTCCCAGGGCGCCGGTACTCCGGGGAGCTGTTTTTT
-	TRBV15	TRBJ2-7	-	CATSLGIGVEFYEQYF	TGTGCCACCAGCTTAGGGATTGGGGTTGAGTTCTACGAGCAGTACTTC
few	TRBV4-3	TRBJ2-1	-	CASSQDGGAIGNEQFF	TGCGCCAGCAGCCAAGATGGAGGGGCAATCGGTAATGAGCAGTTCTTC
few	TRBV12-3/TRBV12-4	TRBJ2-2	-	CASNRGSGELFF	TGTGCCAGCAACCGAGGCTCCGGGGAGCTGTTTTTT
few	TRBV15	TRBJ2-7	-	CATSRDRGTYEQYF	TGTGCCACCAGCAGAGATAGGGGAACCTACGAGCAGTACTTC
few	TRBV4-1	TRBJ2-7	-	CASSQGLAYEQYF	TGCGCCAGCAGCCAAGGACTGGCCTACGAGCAGTACTTC
-	TRBV6-6	TRBJ2-3	-	CASSYPDSLGTDTQYF	TGTGCCAGCAGTTACCCGGACAGTTTGGGCACAGATACGCAGTATTTT
few	TRBV15	TRBJ2-1	-	CATSKGGGVYNEQFF	TGTGCCACCAGCAAAGGGGGAGGGGTCTACAATGAGCAGTTCTTC
many	TRBV10-3	TRBJ2-7	TRBD1	CAISEGTGQSYEQYF	TGTGCCATCAGCGAAGGGACAGGGCAATCTTACGAGCAGTACTTC
-	TRBV20-1	TRBJ2-1	-	CSARTPDSSYNEQFF	TGCAGTGCTAGAACTCCGGACAGCTCCTACAATGAGCAGTTCTTC